These T cell receptor beta chains were read from a single sample in a study of PD-1 blockade in classical Hodgkin lymphoma. Clones were sequenced by immunoSEQ multiplex PCR, and TCRdb holds only the in-frame ones, with some missing. The profile shows under 70,000 clones, about 70% of them singletons. This specimen consisted of peripheral blood mononuclear cells (PBMCs), obtained before the second cycle of nivolumab. These receptors were obtained from a human donor with classical Hodgkin lymphoma. The CDR3 runs from the conserved cysteine through the conserved F or W. Each record gives: clone size, V gene, J gene, D gene, CDR3 DNA, CDR3 protein. A D gene is named only where the DNA matches it firmly. The size entry is marked missing in some rows and otherwise reads once, few, many or a size class.

>few|TRBV5-1|TRBJ1-2|-
TGCGCCAGCAGCTTGTTGGCGGATTCTAACTATGGCTACACCTTC
CASSLLADSNYGYTF
>-|TRBV15|TRBJ1-5|TRBD1
TGTGCCACCAGCAGAGAAGGGGGCTATCAGCCCCAGCATTTT
CATSREGGYQPQHF
>-|TRBV28|TRBJ2-1|TRBD1
TGTGCCAGCAGCCGGGACAGGGGGCGGGGGCAGTTCTTC
CASSRDRGRGQFF
>-|TRBV14|TRBJ2-3|-
TGTGCCAGCAGCCAAGGAGGCAGCTGGGGCACAGATACGCAGTATTTT
CASSQGGSWGTDTQYF
>many|TRBV4-2|TRBJ1-1|-
TGTGCCAGCAGCCAAGATGGGGGTGCTGAAGCTTTCTTT
CASSQDGGAEAFF
>-|TRBV5-1|TRBJ1-2|-
TGCGCCAGCAGCTTGGGAACAGGGTTTCTTTATGGCTACACCTTC
CASSLGTGFLYGYTF
>-|TRBV19|TRBJ1-1|TRBD1
TGTGCCAGTGCGGGACAGGGTTACACTGAAGCTTTCTTT
CASAGQGYTEAFF
>-|TRBV5-1|TRBJ2-5|TRBD2
TGCGCCAGCAGCCCTGGGGCGACTAGCGGGGACTGGGGGGAGACCCAGTACTTC
CASSPGATSGDWGETQYF
>many|TRBV2|TRBJ2-7|-
TGTGCCAGCAGCCCACCCTCCCCCTACGAGCAGTACTTC
CASSPPSPYEQYF
>-|TRBV6-5|TRBJ1-1|-
TGTGCCAGCAGTTTAACACGAACAGGGTTGTACACTGAAGCTTTCTTT
CASSLTRTGLYTEAFF
>-|TRBV6-1|TRBJ1-2|-
TGTGCCAGCAGTATAGAAGGGGAGTTCTATGGCTACACCTTC
CASSIEGEFYGYTF
>-|TRBV10-1|TRBJ2-1|-
TGCGCCAGCAGTGAGGGGACTCCTGGGGGTGAGCAGTTCTTC
CASSEGTPGGEQFF
>-|TRBV27|TRBJ1-2|-
TGTGCCAGCAGTTTAGGGGGAGACTATGGCTACACCTTC
CASSLGGDYGYTF
>-|TRBV25-1|TRBJ1-3|-
TGTGCCAGCAGTGATACGGGACTTCTCTCTGGAAACACCATATATTTT
CASSDTGLLSGNTIYF
>few|TRBV25-1|TRBJ1-5|-
TGTGCCAGCCGTGAGGCGGGAATCGGTCAGCCCCAGCATTTT
CASREAGIGQPQHF
>-|TRBV9|TRBJ1-1|-
TGTGCCAGCAGCGCCCGACAGTCCCTGAACACTGAAGCTTTCTTT
CASSARQSLNTEAFF
>many|TRBV29-1|TRBJ1-6|-
TGCAGCGTGGGGGAACTCGCTTCACCCCTCCACTTT
CSVGELASPLHF
>few|TRBV5-1|TRBJ2-3|TRBD1
TGCGCCAGCAGCTTGGACGGGACAGGGGATGTGGATACGCAGTATTTT
CASSLDGTGDVDTQYF
>-|TRBV19|TRBJ2-1|TRBD2
TGTGCCAGTAGTATAGTGGGTAGCGGGACTCAGCAGTTCTTC
CASSIVGSGTQQFF
>-|TRBV5-1|TRBJ2-5|TRBD1
TGCGCCAGCAGCCTACCGGACAGGGAATGGGAGACCCAGTACTTC
CASSLPDREWETQYF
>-|TRBV5-1|TRBJ2-1|-
TGCGCCAGCAGCTTGGGTCCTTGGGGTGTTGATAATGAGCAGTTCTTC
CASSLGPWGVDNEQFF
>-|TRBV6-5|TRBJ1-1|TRBD1
TGTGCCAGCAGTCAACCGGGACAGGGAGATACTGAAGCTTTCTTT
CASSQPGQGDTEAFF
>few|TRBV6-5|TRBJ1-1|-
TGTGCCAGCAATGCGGACTTCATGAACACTGAAGCTTTCTTT
CASNADFMNTEAFF
>-|TRBV6-1|TRBJ1-1|-
TGTGCCAGCAGTGAGAGTCTTATGAACACTGAAGCTTTCTTT
CASSESLMNTEAFF
>few|TRBV6-5|TRBJ2-7|TRBD2
TGTGCCAGCAGGGGACTAGCGGGAAATTCCGGCGAGCAGTACTTC
CASRGLAGNSGEQYF
>-|TRBV18|TRBJ2-6|-
TGTGCCAGCTTTTCCACGTCCAGGGCTGGGGCCAACGTCCTGACTTTC
CASFSTSRAGANVLTF
>few|TRBV28|TRBJ1-1|-
TGTGCCAGCCGGGGGGGACGGGAGAACACTGAAGCTTTCTTT
CASRGGRENTEAFF
>-|TRBV11-2|TRBJ2-7|TRBD1
TGTGCCAGCAGCCCGGGGACAGGGTCCTGGGAGCAGTACTTC
CASSPGTGSWEQYF
>few|TRBV25-1|TRBJ2-7|-
TGTGCCAGCAGTGTGACAGGACTCTCCTACGAGCAGTACTTC
CASSVTGLSYEQYF
>-|TRBV7-8|TRBJ2-3|TRBD2
TGTGCCAGCAGCTTTCTAGCGGGAGGGCAGTCAGATACGCAGTATTTT
CASSFLAGGQSDTQYF